The present T cell receptor (beta chain) was sequenced within a study of CD8 T cells in ankylosing spondylitis. Study-wide results and limits: Earlier authors reported some of these motif variants in reactive arthritis synovial fluid and blood. Within ankylosing spondylitis blood, a TCR beta motif made up of eight highly homologous variants appeared to be characteristic.

The germline V gene has CDR1 SGHRS and CDR2 YFSETQ. Trimming removed 5 bases at V and 4 bases at J, with 12 bases between. This CDR3 comprises 13 residues. MiXCR, applied by TCRdb to the 5' RACE reads, yields one record per CDR3 protein. The sample includes more than 300,000 distinct CDR3 sequences, less than 10% seen only once; the top ten take more than 12%. Worth noting for this clonotype: Its specificity is not known.

The receptor comes from a male donor with ankylosing spondylitis. The sequencing sample was made of blood, either unsorted or a sorted T cell fraction (not recorded which). This chain links TRBV5-1 with TRBJ2-5; D is possibly TRBD2 (6 bases). CDR3 in DNA: TGCGCCAGCAGGGTCGGGAGTGTAGAGACCCAGTACTTC. Translating it yields CASRVGSVETQYF.